A single sample is the source of the 18 T cell receptor beta chains below, sequenced in a study of T cell clonality in common variable immunodeficiency. Study outcomes and limitations: Reportedly, TCR beta sequences from common variable immunodeficiency showed fewer deletions and N-nucleotide insertions.

These receptors are not linked to any known antigen. Some clones are missing from TCRdb's copy, which holds only in-frame ones; the method was immunoSEQ multiplex PCR. The repertoire shows about 25,000 clones, none seen only once; the top ten take 4%. The specimen was peripheral blood mononuclear cells. The receptors come from a human donor with common variable immunodeficiency.

This clone was detected many times. The read falls 3 residues short of the CDR3 end, and the missing part is taken from the germline J gene. The chain combines TRBV7-9 with TRBJ2-1; D not resolved. The CDR3 covers 14 residues. Trimming cost V 6 bases and J 6 bases, with 15 bases left between them. Germline CDR1 SEHNR, CDR2 FQNEAQ (reference sequence). The CDR3 loop reads CASSLVGSGNEQFF. Incomplete CDR3 DNA: TGTGCCAGCAGTTTGGTAGGTTCGGGCAATGAG.

This clone was counted only a few times. The observed sequence ends 3 residues before the CDR3 terminus, with the missing tail filled in from the germline J gene. The chain has TRBV20-1 and TRBJ1-6; D might be TRBD1 (5 bases). The CDR3 is 15 amino acids. CDR1 DFQATT and CDR2 SNEGSKA come from the germline V gene (reference sequence). The V and J ends lost 6 bases and 1 base respectively, with 13 bases between them. CDR3 bases read: TGCAGTGCCCCGAGGGGCCGGTCCTATAATTCACCC. Translating gives CSAPRGRSYNSP. The CDR3 in its entirety is CSAPRGRSYNSPLHF.

This clone was seen repeatedly, ten times or more. The read halts 3 residues ahead of the CDR3 end, with the missing end drawn from the germline J gene. The chain has TRBV18 and TRBJ2-2, with D possibly matching TRBD1 (6 bases). The CDR3 is 15 residues long. The V end lost 2 bases, the J end lost 6 bases, and 13 bases lay between the germline ends. Germline V gene data show CDR1 as KGHSH and CDR2 as LQKENI. CDR3 loop: CASSPGPRGAGELFF. CDR3 bases read: TGTGCCAGCTCACCAGGCCCCAGGGGAGCCGGGGAG.

Concerning this clone itself: The read comes to an end 3 residues before the CDR3 does, leaving the germline J gene to fill in the end. This chain uses TRBV19 with TRBJ2-7; D is possibly TRBD1 (9 bases). The ends were cut back, 1 base at V and 3 bases at J, with 22 bases in the middle. The CDR3 loop spans 18 amino acids. Germline assignment: CDR1 LNHDA and CDR2 SQIVND (reference sequence). This chain's CDR3 is CASSIASGTGTRIYEQYF. The sequenced CDR3 bases are TGTGCCAGTAGTATAGCTTCCGGGACAGGGACTAGGATCTACGAG.

This clone was seen a few times. The CDR3 end falls 3 residues outside the read, so it is completed with the germline J gene. The chain has TRBV20-1 and TRBJ1-2; 8 bases are a match to TRBD1. Trimming cost V 4 bases and J 0 bases; bases outside gene matches: 7. Germline values: CDR1 DFQATT, CDR2 SNEGSKA (reference sequence). The CDR3 length is 15 residues. CDR3 sequence: CSATRQGITNYGYTF. CDR3 bases read: TGCAGTGCTACCCGACAGGGGATCACTAACTATGGC.

This clone was recorded many times. The DNA read from the CDR3 is TGTGCCAGCAGCTTAGAGTTCAGGGGATCAAATAATTCACCC. Encoded protein: CASSLEFRGSNNSP. The full CDR3 protein reads CASSLEFRGSNNSPLHF. The chain recombines TRBV7-8 with TRBJ1-6; D perhaps matches TRBD1 (6 bases). The read halts 3 residues ahead of the CDR3 end, with the missing end drawn from the germline J gene. The V end lost 1 base, the J end lost 5 bases, and 15 bases lay between the germline ends. The V gene's germline CDR1 is SGHVS and CDR2 FQNEAQ. The CDR3 has 17 amino acids. Together with reference TRBV7-8 and TRBJ1-6, the CDR3 gives the full variable domain: GAGVSQSPRYKVAKRGQDVALRCDPISGHVSLFWYQQALGQGPEFLTYFQNEAQLDKSGLPSDRFFAERPEGSVSTLKIQRTQQEDSAVYLCASSLEFRGSNNSPLHFGNGTRLTVT.

In the case of this clone: The read ends 3 residues before the CDR3 terminus; that terminus is restored from the germline J gene. The rearrangement joins TRBV7-8 to TRBJ1-2; no reliable D call. The germline V and J ends were trimmed by 2 bases and 4 bases, with 11 bases remaining between them. The CDR3 sequence is 14 residues long. The germline V gene has CDR1 SGHVS and CDR2 FQNEAQ. The chain's CDR3 is CASSLSTQIYGYTF. The sequenced part of the CDR3 DNA is TGTGCCAGCAGCTTAAGTACACAGATCTATGGC. Full variable domain (outside the CDR3, taken from reference TRBV7-8 and TRBJ1-2): GAGVSQSPRYKVAKRGQDVALRCDPISGHVSLFWYQQALGQGPEFLTYFQNEAQLDKSGLPSDRFFAERPEGSVSTLKIQRTQQEDSAVYLCASSLSTQIYGYTFGSGTRLTVV.

This clone was recorded at least ten times. The CDR3 end is not reached by the read, which stops 3 residues before it; the germline J gene fills it in. The rearrangement links TRBV7-2 to TRBJ2-1; D remains unclear. V was pared by 6 bases and J by 4 bases, with 10 bases between. Per the germline V gene, CDR1 is SGHTA and CDR2 is FQGNSA. CDR3 size: 13 residues. Partial CDR3 DNA: TGTGCCAGCAGTTGGCGGAGTTACAATGAG. This translates into CASSWRSYNE. The entire CDR3 sequence reads CASSWRSYNEQFF.

About this clone: The CDR3 end is not reached by the read, which stops 3 residues before it; the germline J gene fills it in. The chain employs TRBV18 and TRBJ2-1, with 9 bases lining up with TRBD1. V was clipped by 3 bases and J by 9 bases; unmatched bases: 6. The CDR3 loop spans 14 amino acids. Germline V gene sequence: CDR1 KGHSH, CDR2 LQKENI. CDR3 DNA, as far as it was read: TGTGCCAGCTCACCTACACAGGGGGCGCTTGAG. Translating it yields CASSPTQGALE. The full CDR3 sequence reads CASSPTQGALEQFF.

The sample holds many counts of this clone. The CDR3 extends 3 residues past the end of the read, so its final part is completed from the germline J gene. This chain joins TRBV30 and TRBJ2-2; a weak D match, TRBD2 (6 bases). Germline assignment: CDR1 GTSNPN and CDR2 SVGIG (reference sequence). The CDR3 loop spans 16 amino acids. The V end was cut by 3 bases, the J end by 2 bases, with 16 bases between. The sequenced CDR3 bases are TGTGCCTGGAGGGGCACCGGGACTCGAAACACCGGGGAG. Amino acids: CAWRGTGTRNTGE. The CDR3, in full, reads CAWRGTGTRNTGELFF.

This clone was seen many times. Read sequence stops 3 residues before the CDR3 end, and the germline J gene provides the missing end. The chain is built from TRBV7-3 and TRBJ2-3, with 13 bases lining up with TRBD2. There are 16 residues in the CDR3. CDR1 is SGHTA and CDR2 is FQGTGA in the germline V gene. V lost 5 bases and J lost 4; bases outside the gene matches: 6. The sequenced part of the CDR3 DNA is TGTGCCAGCAGCGGATCGGGACTAGCGGGATCAGATACG. It yields the protein CASSGSGLAGSDT. The complete CDR3 protein is CASSGSGLAGSDTQYF.

This clone was counted ten times or more. The read comes to an end 3 residues before the CDR3 does, leaving the germline J gene to fill in the end. The genes are TRBV7-6 and TRBJ1-1, with a possible D match to TRBD1 (5 bases). The germline V gene encodes CDR1 SGHVS and CDR2 FNYEAQ. There are 12 residues in the CDR3. CDR3 bases read: TGTGCCAGCAGCCGCCAGACTGGGGCG. Translating gives CASSRQTGA. The whole CDR3 sequence is CASSRQTGAAFF.

Comments on this clone: From the germline J gene comes the end of the CDR3, since the read stops 3 residues before it. The rearrangement joins TRBV2 to TRBJ2-7; no clear D gene. V was pared by 6 bases and J by 4 bases, with 10 bases between. In germline, CDR1 is SNHLY, CDR2 FYNNEI. The CDR3 contains 12 residues. The sequenced CDR3 bases are TGTGCCAGCAGCAAAAGAACTTACGAG. Its translation is CASSKRTYE. The CDR3 in its entirety is CASSKRTYEQYF.

Turning to this clone: The read terminates 3 residues before the CDR3 end, so the remaining end is supplied by the germline J gene. The genes are TRBV20-1 and TRBJ2-7; maybe TRBD2 (5 bases). CDR3 size: 17 residues. Deletions cut 1 base from V and 3 bases from J, with 22 bases between. Looked up from germline, CDR1 is DFQATT and CDR2 is SNEGSKA (reference sequence). The CDR3 DNA, read in part, is TGCAGTGCTAGAGGGGGTTATGAAGAGACTACCGTCTACGAG. Translation gives CSARGGYEETTVYE. Given in full, the CDR3 is CSARGGYEETTVYEQYF.

The table lists this clone with a few counts. The observed sequence ends 3 residues before the CDR3 terminus, with the missing tail filled in from the germline J gene. V and J are TRBV2 and TRBJ2-1; unclear D gene. The CDR3 consists of 14 residues. Germline CDR1 is SNHLY and CDR2 is FYNNEI. V was cut by 7 bases and J by 4 bases, with 14 bases left in between. Incomplete CDR3 DNA: TGTGCCAGCACCTTTGACCAGGCGTACAATGAG. This gives the protein CASTFDQAYNE. From start to end, the CDR3 is CASTFDQAYNEQFF.

Worth noting for this clone: The read ends 3 residues shy of where the CDR3 ends; the end is completed using the germline J gene. The J gene is TRBJ2-5, the V gene TRBV10-2, with D maybe TRBD2 (7 bases). The CDR3 sequence is 13 residues long. CDR1 and CDR2 from the germline V gene are WSHSY and SAAADI. V was shortened by 8 bases and J by 4 bases, with 14 bases between the two germline ends. The chain's CDR3 is CASSGAGAETQYF. Partial CDR3 DNA: TGCGCCAGCTCCGGTGCGGGGGCAGAGACC.

In regard to this clone: The sequence runs out 3 residues before the end of the CDR3; the remainder is reconstructed from the germline J gene. The chain recombines TRBV20-1 with TRBJ2-1; 10 positions agree with TRBD2. There are 14 residues in the CDR3. Germline CDR1 DFQATT, CDR2 SNEGSKA (reference sequence). The V segment lost 6 bases and the J segment 9 bases; nucleotides outside the gene matches: 11. Here the CDR3 reads CSALTGLAFGEQFF. CDR3 DNA, as far as it was read: TGCAGTGCCCTGACGGGACTAGCGTTTGGTGAG.

This clone was observed a few times. The read stops 3 residues short of the end of the CDR3; the missing end is completed from the germline J gene. The rearrangement joins TRBV5-4 to TRBJ2-7; a possible D gene is TRBD2 (7 bases). Per germline, CDR1 SGHNT and CDR2 YYREEE (reference sequence). The CDR3 length is 15 residues. Trimming shortened V by 2 bases and J by 2 bases, and 14 bases separated the two germline ends. CDR3 DNA (partial): TGTGCCAGCAGCTTCAATTTGGGGGGGCCCTACGAG. Encoded protein: CASSFNLGGPYE. The entire CDR3 protein reads CASSFNLGGPYEQYF.